This TCR beta chain came from a study of shared clonotypes between healthy human individuals. Study-wide results and caveats: Clonotype sharing among donors likely depends on sequencing depth.

The method was immunoSEQ multiplex PCR; TCRdb's version includes in-frame clones alone and lacks a portion of them. The repertoire holds 2 million to 2.5 million clones, with about 92% as singletons. Terminally differentiated effector memory CD45RA+ cells were excluded by CCR7 positive selection of CD45RO-negative cells. Healthy and HIV-negative, the adult donors had no recent acute infections or vaccinations. V shed 3 bases and J 7 bases; nucleotides not matched to a gene: 8. The V gene's germline CDR1 is MNHEY and CDR2 SMNVEV (reference sequence). The CDR3 has 14 amino acids. A note on this clone: Its antigen is still unknown. Other DNA sequences from this sample encode an identical CDR3 as well.

This TCR derives from a man aged 18 to 29 in good health. Some clones in this sample may be carry-over from other donors' samples. Specimen: naive CD8+ T cells from PBMCs. The genes are TRBV27 and TRBJ1-2; TRBD1 matches at 7 bases. CDR3 protein: CASSFLQGLGGYTF. The CDR3 coding sequence is TGTGCCAGCAGTTTCCTACAGGGGTTGGGTGGCTACACCTTC.